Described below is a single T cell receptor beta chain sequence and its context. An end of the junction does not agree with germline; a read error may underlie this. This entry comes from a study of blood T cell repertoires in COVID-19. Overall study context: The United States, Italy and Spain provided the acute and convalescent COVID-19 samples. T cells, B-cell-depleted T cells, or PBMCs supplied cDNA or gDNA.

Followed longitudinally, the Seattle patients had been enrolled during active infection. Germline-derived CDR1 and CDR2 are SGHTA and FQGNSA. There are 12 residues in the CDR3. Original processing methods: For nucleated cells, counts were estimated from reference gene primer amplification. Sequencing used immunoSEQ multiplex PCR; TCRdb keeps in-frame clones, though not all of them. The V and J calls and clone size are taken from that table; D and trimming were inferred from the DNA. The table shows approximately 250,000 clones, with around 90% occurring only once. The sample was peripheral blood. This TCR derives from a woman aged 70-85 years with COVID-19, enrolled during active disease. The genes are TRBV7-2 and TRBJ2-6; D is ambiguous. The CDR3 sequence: CASSSVANVLTF. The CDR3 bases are TGTGCCAGCAGCTCTGTGGCCAACGTCCTGACTTTC.